This T cell receptor (beta chain) comes out of a study of T-cell reconstitution after alpha-beta-depleted transplantation in children. Regarding the study as a whole: It was newly produced T cells that mostly accounted for T-cell counts and diversity one year after transplant.

As regards this clonotype: No antigen is known for it.

Unique molecular identifiers were incorporated into the prepared TCRbeta library. TCRdb analysed the PCR reads with MiXCR anew, one entry per CDR3 protein. Found here are hundreds of thousands of distinct CDR3 sequences, about an eighth of them singletons; the top ten hold 0.79%. This sequence originates from a girl aged 2-10 years with congenital amegakaryocytic thrombocytopenia, due to receive a stem cell transplant. The source material was PBMCs, sampled before TCRalphabeta/CD19-depleted stem cell transplant.

CDR3 loop: CATSRDQLSYYGYTF. DNA of the CDR3: TGTGCCACCAGCAGAGATCAGCTCAGTTACTATGGCTACACCTTC. The chain couples TRBV15 to TRBJ1-2; D call uncertain. Trimming left V 0 bases short and J 3 bases short, with 11 bases between. The V gene's germline CDR1 is LNHNV and CDR2 YYDKDF (reference sequence). CDR3 size: 15 residues.